Following are 13 T cell receptor beta chains from one sample sequenced in a study of regulatory T cells in long-lasting Graves disease. The time point: persistent/refractory GD, antithyroid drugs over 5 years with positive TRAb. PBMC-extracted RNA yielded the TCR library. Sequencing libraries for TCR beta were prepared with iRepertoire HTBI primers and Arm-PCR of CDR3 regions. TCRdb itself ran the multiplex PCR reads through MiXCR, one entry per CDR3 protein. Of over 450,000 distinct CDR3 sequences in the sample, roughly a fifth are singletons; the top ten hold 7.1%. The sequencing here drew on peripheral blood mononuclear cells (PBMCs), taken when the disease was refractory, from a patient treated with antithyroid drugs. Source of these receptors: a female donor with Graves disease.

Many counts were recorded for this clonotype. The J gene is TRBJ2-5, the V gene TRBV2, with D uncertain. V lost 6 bases and J lost 2, with 4 bases in between. Germline V gene sequence: CDR1 SNHLY, CDR2 FYNNEI. This CDR3 contains 11 residues. CDR3 sequence (DNA): TGTGCCAGCAGGACTCAAGAGACCCAGTACTTC. It translates to CASRTQETQYF.

This clonotype was recorded many times. The chain employs TRBV28 and TRBJ1-2, with D perhaps TRBD1 (5 bases). CDR1 and CDR2 from the germline V gene are MDHEN and SYDVKM. Trimming took off 7 bases at V and 6 bases at J, with 12 bases between the two ends. This CDR3 is 12 amino acids long. DNA for the CDR3: TGTGCCAGCACCGGGACGTTGAATGGCTACACCTTC. Translation: CASTGTLNGYTF.

V gene TRBV7-2 combines with J gene TRBJ2-2; D gene uncertain. Germline V gives CDR1 SGHTA, CDR2 FQGNSA. The V end was cut by 6 bases, the J end by 5 bases, with 10 bases between. This CDR3 contains 13 residues. The CDR3 bases are TGTGCCAGCAGTTTATATGATACCGGGGAGCTGTTTTTT. It codes for CASSLYDTGELFF.

The chain uses TRBV6-5 and TRBJ1-1; D gene uncertain. The CDR3 has 19 residues. Germline-derived CDR1 and CDR2 are MNHEY and SVGAGI. The V gene lost 0 bases and the J gene lost 2 bases, with 22 bases spanning the gap. The DNA of the CDR3 is TGTGCCAGCAGTTACTCCCAGCCCGGCCTAGCCTTCATCAACACTGAAGCTTTCTTT. Translated: CASSYSQPGLAFINTEAFF.

There are many counts of this clonotype. This chain links TRBV7-8 with TRBJ2-2; D unclear. V was cut by 2 bases and J by 2 bases, with 9 bases left in between. Germline assignment: CDR1 SGHVS and CDR2 FQNEAQ. This CDR3 is built from 15 residues. The CDR3 region is CASSLRAINTGELFF. The CDR3 nucleotides are TGTGCCAGCAGCTTAAGGGCCATCAACACCGGGGAGCTGTTTTTT.

This clonotype was counted between two and nine times. The chain employs TRBV20-1 and TRBJ2-7; 7 bases fit TRBD1. This CDR3 has 16 amino acids. Germline V gives CDR1 DFQATT, CDR2 SNEGSKA (reference sequence). Trimming removed 5 bases from V and 0 bases from J; junction bases left unmatched: 13. CDR3 region: CSAYEDRTRVSYEQYF. The CDR3 DNA follows: TGCAGTGCTTACGAGGACAGGACCCGAGTCTCCTACGAGCAGTACTTC.

The chain recombines TRBV7-3 with TRBJ2-3; TRBD2 agrees at 7 bases. This CDR3 has 15 residues. Germline V gene data show CDR1 as SGHTA and CDR2 as FQGTGA. With V trimmed by 6 bases and J by 2 bases, 8 bases remained unmatched. The CDR3 loop is CASSSTSGTTDTQYF. Written as DNA, the CDR3 is TGTGCCAGCAGTTCAACCAGCGGGACCACAGATACGCAGTATTTT.

Many counts were recorded for this clonotype. The CDR3: CASRGLDGANVLTF. CDR3 sequence (DNA): TGTGCCAGCAGGGGTTTGGATGGGGCCAACGTCCTGACTTTC. The rearrangement uses TRBV28 and TRBJ2-6; the D is unclear. Trimming shortened V by 6 bases and J by 3 bases, and 9 bases separated the two germline ends. From germline, CDR1 is MDHEN and CDR2 SYDVKM. The CDR3 has 14 residues.

This clonotype was picked up a small number of times. The chain is built from TRBV28 and TRBJ1-3; D remains unclear. V lost 4 bases to trimming and J lost 0 bases, with 10 bases between them. The CDR3 loop spans 15 amino acids. Germline-derived CDR1 and CDR2 are MDHEN and SYDVKM. Here the CDR3 reads CASSSQRVSGNTIYF. DNA of the CDR3: TGTGCCAGCAGTTCCCAGAGGGTCTCTGGAAACACCATATATTTT.

Turning to this clonotype: This may arise from a read error, as a much more abundant clone is one base away. The V call is TRBV9, the J call TRBJ1-6; the D gene is possibly TRBD1 (6 bases). The germline V gene encodes CDR1 SGDLS and CDR2 YYNGEE. V was cut by 4 bases and J by 7 bases, with 21 bases left in between. CDR3 length equals 17 residues. The CDR3 nucleotides read TGTGCCAGCAGCTTAGAGGGACATGGTTCTGGGAATTCACCCCTCCACTTT. Encoded protein: CASSLEGHGSGNSPLHF.

About this clonotype itself: This may come from a read error, since a much larger clone is one base off. The chain recombines TRBV6-1 with TRBJ1-6; perhaps TRBD1 as D (5 bases). The CDR3 has 14 amino acids. CDR1 is MNHNS and CDR2 is SASEGT in the germline V gene. V was pared by 6 bases and J by 9 bases, with 15 bases between. DNA of the CDR3: TGTGCCAGCAGCCCACAGGTGTTTAGTTCACCCCTCCACTTT. Its protein is CASSPQVFSSPLHF.

The sample holds many counts of this clonotype. The V call is TRBV28, the J call TRBJ1-5; no clear D gene. Trimming shortened V by 4 bases and J by 0 bases, and 10 bases separated the two germline ends. The germline gives CDR1 MDHEN, CDR2 SYDVKM. This CDR3 comprises 15 residues. The CDR3 protein is CASSSAGNSNQPQHF. For the CDR3, the DNA is TGTGCCAGCAGTTCCGCGGGGAATAGCAATCAGCCCCAGCATTTT.

This clonotype came up many times. This rearrangement joins TRBV12-3 or TRBV12-4 to TRBJ2-5; 10 nucleotides agree with TRBD1. V gave up 6 bases and J gave up 6 bases; unmatched junction bases: 10. The CDR3 contains 15 residues. CDR3 protein: CASRMDRGGRKTQYF. The CDR3 DNA follows: TGTGCCAGCAGGATGGACAGGGGGGGTAGGAAGACCCAGTACTTC.